The sequence of this T cell receptor beta chain was determined in a study of radiotherapy plus CTLA-4 blockade in lung cancer. Regarding the study as a whole: TCR clones of tumor origin grew in blood after radiotherapy plus ipilimumab.

Germline CDR1 SGHTS, CDR2 YDEGEE. Trimming took off 2 bases at V and 0 bases at J, with 8 bases between the two ends. The CDR3 loop spans 15 amino acids. About this clone: Its target is unknown.

Sequenced by immunoSEQ multiplex PCR; TCRdb stores in-frame clones only, minus some. Altogether some 52,000 clones are present, 65% to 80% being singletons, with the ten largest covering about 2.9%. With ipilimumab providing CTLA-4 blockade, focal radiation was administered to patients who had chemo-refractory metastatic non-small-cell lung cancer. Here the sequenced sample was peripheral blood, taken from a patient treated with radiotherapy plus ipilimumab. This TCR came from a human donor with non-small cell lung cancer who had a partial response to radiotherapy plus ipilimumab. V is TRBV5-8 and J is TRBJ2-2, with D tentatively TRBD1 (5 bases). The CDR3 protein is CASSFYRSNTGELFF. The CDR3 DNA reads TGTGCCAGCAGCTTTTACAGGTCGAACACCGGGGAGCTGTTTTTT.